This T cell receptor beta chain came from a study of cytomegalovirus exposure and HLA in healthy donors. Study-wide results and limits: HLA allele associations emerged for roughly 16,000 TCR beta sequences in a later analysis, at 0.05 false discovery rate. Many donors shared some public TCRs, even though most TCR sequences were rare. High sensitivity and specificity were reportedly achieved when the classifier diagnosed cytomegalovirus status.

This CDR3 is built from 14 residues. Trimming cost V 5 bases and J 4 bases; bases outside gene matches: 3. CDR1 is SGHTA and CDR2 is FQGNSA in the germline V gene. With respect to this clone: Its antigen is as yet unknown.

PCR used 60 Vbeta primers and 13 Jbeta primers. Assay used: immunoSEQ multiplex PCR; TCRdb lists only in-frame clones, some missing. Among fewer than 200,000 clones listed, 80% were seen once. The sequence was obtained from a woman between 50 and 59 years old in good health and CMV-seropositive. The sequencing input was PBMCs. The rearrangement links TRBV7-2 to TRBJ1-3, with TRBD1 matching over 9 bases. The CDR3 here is CASSTDRGGNTIYF. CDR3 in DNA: TGTGCCAGCAGCACGGACAGGGGAGGAAACACCATATATTTT.